The 11 T cell receptor beta chains below come from one sample, sequenced in a study of shared clonotypes between healthy human individuals. Some clones are missing from TCRdb's copy, which holds only in-frame ones; the method was immunoSEQ multiplex PCR. The table lists about 1 million clones, about 75% of them singletons. The material sequenced was memory CD4+ T cells sorted from blood. The sample's subset: CD45RA-negative fraction. These receptors came from a man aged 18-30 years in good health.

This clone has a handful of counts. The chain links TRBV15 to TRBJ2-7, with D possibly matching TRBD2 (6 bases). Germline-derived CDR1 and CDR2 are LNHNV and YYDKDF (reference sequence). V was trimmed by 0 bases and J by 6 bases, leaving 9 bases between them. The CDR3 contains 13 residues. CDR3 DNA sequence: TGTGCCACCAGCAGAGATCTGGGGGGCGAGCAGTACTTC. Translating gives CATSRDLGGEQYF.

The chain links TRBV10-3 to TRBJ2-1; 12 bases are shared with TRBD2. The CDR3 runs to 17 residues. With 2 bases clipped from V and 3 bases from J, the junction kept 5 bases outside the gene matches. Germline CDR1 is ENHRY and CDR2 is SYGVKD. CDR3 sequence (DNA): TGTGCCATCAGTGAGGCTAGCGGGGGGGCGCGCTACAATGAGCAGTTCTTC. Its protein product is CAISEASGGARYNEQFF.

This clone appeared a few times. V usage is TRBV19 and J usage is TRBJ2-7, with 8 bases fitting TRBD1. This CDR3 region has 14 residues. The junction had 2 bases not matched to a gene; V was cut back by 4 bases and J by 0 bases. Germline loops: CDR1 LNHDA, CDR2 SQIVND (reference sequence). CDR3: CASSRGTGSYEQYF. The CDR3 nucleotides read TGTGCCAGTAGTAGGGGGACAGGCTCCTACGAGCAGTACTTC.

The chain is built from TRBV9 and TRBJ2-5; 9 nucleotides line up with TRBD1. The CDR3 runs to 16 residues. Germline CDR1 and CDR2: SGDLS and YYNGEE. After removal of 4 bases from V and 4 bases from J, the junction contained 11 bases not matched to a gene. The CDR3 nucleotides are TGTGCCAGCAGCCTAATGGGGGACAGGGTACGAGAGACCCAGTACTTC. Protein product: CASSLMGDRVRETQYF.

The count of this clone is one. Other DNA sequences in the sample encode the same CDR3. CDR3: CASSLSGGGHEQYF. CDR3 in DNA: TGTGCCAGCAGCCTTTCAGGGGGTGGACACGAGCAGTACTTC. V and J are TRBV11-2 and TRBJ2-7, with 7 bases lining up with TRBD1. V was clipped by 5 bases and J by 5 bases; unmatched bases: 9. This CDR3 comprises 14 residues. Germline CDR1 SGHAT, CDR2 FQNNGV.

The chain couples TRBV11-2 to TRBJ2-3, with D tentatively TRBD2 (6 bases). CDR1 SGHAT and CDR2 FQNNGV come from the germline V gene. Trimming took 3 bases from V and 4 from J, leaving 11 bases between them. The CDR3 length is 14 residues. The CDR3 nucleotides are TGTGCCAGCAGCTTCGGAGGGGTAGCAGATACGCAGTATTTT. Its protein is CASSFGGVADTQYF.

This chain joins TRBV9 and TRBJ1-2, with 9 nucleotides matching TRBD1. The CDR3 is 14 amino acids. V dropped 3 bases and J dropped 3; count of bases not matched to a gene: 3. The germline gives CDR1 SGDLS, CDR2 YYNGEE. In DNA, the CDR3 is TGTGCCAGCAGCGCCAGACAGGGGGACTATGGCTACACCTTC. Translated: CASSARQGDYGYTF.

The chain links TRBV19 to TRBJ1-2; 9 bases match TRBD1. CDR3 size: 18 residues. V shed 5 bases and J 4 bases; nucleotides not matched to a gene: 17. Germline CDR1 reads LNHDA; CDR2 reads SQIVND (reference sequence). CDR3 bases: TGTGCCAGTAGTTCCTGGACCGGGACAGGGTTAAGCGGCTATGGCTACACCTTC. This codes for CASSSWTGTGLSGYGYTF.

This clone was picked up a small number of times. The rearrangement links TRBV2 to TRBJ2-7; D is possibly TRBD1 or TRBD2 (5 bases each). This CDR3 has 14 residues. V lost 3 bases, J lost 5 bases, and 14 bases lay in between. The germline CDR1 and CDR2 sequences are SNHLY and FYNNEI. This CDR3 reads CASSDLVGDHEQYF. In nucleotides, the CDR3 is TGTGCCAGCAGTGATTTGGTGGGGGACCACGAGCAGTACTTC.

This chain connects TRBV4-3 to TRBJ2-5, with no clear D. The CDR3 length is 13 residues. From germline, CDR1 is LGHNA and CDR2 YSLEER. Between the trimmed V and J ends, which lost 0 bases and 9 bases, there was a span of 11 bases. The CDR3 DNA reads TGCGCCAGCAGCCAAGATCCGTTAGGGCCCCAGTACTTC. Its translation is CASSQDPLGPQYF.

Of note for this clone: Other DNA sequences from this sample encode an identical CDR3 as well. The chain joins TRBV29-1 to TRBJ1-1; no reliable D call. V was cut by 5 bases and J by 2 bases, with 6 bases left in between. Per germline, CDR1 SQVTM and CDR2 ANQGSEA. This CDR3 region has 11 residues. DNA of the CDR3: TGCAGCGTTTTAGGAAACACTGAAGCTTTCTTT. As protein: CSVLGNTEAFF. Using reference TRBV29-1 and TRBJ1-1 for the parts outside the CDR3, the full variable domain is SAVISQKPSRDICQRGTSLTIQCQVDSQVTMMFWYRQQPGQSLTLIATANQGSEATYESGFVIDKFPISRPNLTFSTLTVSNMSPEDSSIYLCSVLGNTEAFFGQGTRLTVV.